These T cell receptor beta chains were read from a single sample in a study of radiotherapy plus CTLA-4 blockade in lung cancer. Produced via immunoSEQ multiplex PCR; TCRdb's table is partial and in-frame only. The sample has 85,000 to 130,000 clones; more than 70% are singletons. Sequencing used peripheral blood, obtained from a patient treated with radiotherapy plus ipilimumab. These receptors were taken from a human donor with non-small cell lung cancer that progressed on radiotherapy plus ipilimumab. Some clones in this sample may be carry-over from other donors' samples. Both conserved end residues are part of each CDR3. Fields, in order: V gene, clone size, D gene, J gene, CDR3 DNA, CDR3 protein. A D gene is named only where the DNA matches it firmly. Where a row states a size, it is once, few, many or the class of an expanded clone; other rows omit it.

v_gene: TRBV5-1; abundance: -; d_gene: TRBD1; j_gene: TRBJ1-3; CDR3nt: TGCGCCAGCAGCTCTTCGACAGGGGCTGGAAACACCATATATTTT; CDR3aa: CASSSSTGAGNTIYF
v_gene: TRBV7-2; abundance: -; d_gene: -; j_gene: TRBJ2-2; CDR3nt: TGTGCCAGCAGCTTAGGATCGCTGACGAACACCGGGGAGCTGTTTTTT; CDR3aa: CASSLGSLTNTGELFF
v_gene: TRBV9; abundance: -; d_gene: TRBD1; j_gene: TRBJ1-5; CDR3nt: TGTGCCAGCAGCGCTGGCCAGGGGGCGGGCAATCAGCCCCAGCATTTT; CDR3aa: CASSAGQGAGNQPQHF
v_gene: TRBV5-4; abundance: -; d_gene: -; j_gene: TRBJ1-1; CDR3nt: TGTGCCAGCAGCTTGGAACTAGGGATGGGGACTGAAGCTTTCTTT; CDR3aa: CASSLELGMGTEAFF
v_gene: TRBV19; abundance: -; d_gene: -; j_gene: TRBJ1-4; CDR3nt: TGTGCCAGTAGGACCCAGGGAGCTAATGAAAAACTGTTTTTT; CDR3aa: CASRTQGANEKLFF
v_gene: TRBV30; abundance: -; d_gene: -; j_gene: TRBJ1-6; CDR3nt: TGTGCCTGGAGTGTACTGGGCCGGGAGTCACCCCTCCACTTT; CDR3aa: CAWSVLGRESPLHF
v_gene: TRBV4-3; abundance: -; d_gene: TRBD2; j_gene: TRBJ2-2; CDR3nt: TGCGCCAGCAGCCAAGTATTGGGGGGGATGTACGGGGAGCTGTTTTTT; CDR3aa: CASSQVLGGMYGELFF
v_gene: TRBV2; abundance: -; d_gene: -; j_gene: TRBJ2-3; CDR3nt: TGTGCCAGCAGGACTTTAAGGGGGACAGATACGCAGTATTTT; CDR3aa: CASRTLRGTDTQYF
v_gene: TRBV4-3; abundance: -; d_gene: -; j_gene: TRBJ2-6; CDR3nt: TGCGCCAGCAGCCAAGATTCGAGCTCTGGGGCCAACGTCCTGACTTTC; CDR3aa: CASSQDSSSGANVLTF
v_gene: TRBV7-9; abundance: -; d_gene: -; j_gene: TRBJ1-1; CDR3nt: TGTGCCAGCAGCTCCGGGCCAGAAGCTTTCTTT; CDR3aa: CASSSGPEAFF
v_gene: TRBV6-1; abundance: -; d_gene: -; j_gene: TRBJ2-7; CDR3nt: TGTGCCAGCACGTCAGGGGTCCACGAGCAGTACTTC; CDR3aa: CASTSGVHEQYF
v_gene: TRBV4-3; abundance: -; d_gene: TRBD2; j_gene: TRBJ2-5; CDR3nt: TGCGCCAGCAGCCAAGATCGCGGGGGGGCCGGAGAGACCCAGTACTTC; CDR3aa: CASSQDRGGAGETQYF
v_gene: TRBV10-3; abundance: once; d_gene: -; j_gene: TRBJ2-5; CDR3nt: TGTGCCATCAGTGAGCCTCGTTGGGAGACCCAGTACTTC; CDR3aa: CAISEPRWETQYF
v_gene: TRBV9; abundance: -; d_gene: -; j_gene: TRBJ2-7; CDR3nt: TGTGCCAGCAGCGTAGAGGACGGCTTCTACGAGCAGTACTTC; CDR3aa: CASSVEDGFYEQYF
v_gene: TRBV15; abundance: -; d_gene: -; j_gene: TRBJ1-2; CDR3nt: TGTGCCACCAGCAGAGGCCGCGTATCCAACTATGGCTACACCTTC; CDR3aa: CATSRGRVSNYGYTF
v_gene: TRBV4-2; abundance: -; d_gene: TRBD2; j_gene: TRBJ2-2; CDR3nt: TGTGCCAGCAGCCAAGACGGCGCGGGGGGGCCGGACGGGGAGCTGTTTTTT; CDR3aa: CASSQDGAGGPDGELFF
v_gene: TRBV5-7; abundance: once; d_gene: TRBD1; j_gene: TRBJ1-1; CDR3nt: TGTGCCAGCAGGATAACAGGGGGCGCAGCGAACACTGAAGCTTTCTTT; CDR3aa: CASRITGGAANTEAFF
v_gene: TRBV7-9; abundance: -; d_gene: TRBD1; j_gene: TRBJ1-2; CDR3nt: TGTGCCAGCAGCTCCCTGGGACAGGGGTACTATGGCTACACCTTC; CDR3aa: CASSSLGQGYYGYTF
v_gene: TRBV5-1; abundance: few; d_gene: -; j_gene: TRBJ1-6; CDR3nt: TGCGCCAGCAGCCCCTCTCTAGGGGGGCAAAATTCACCCCTCCACTTT; CDR3aa: CASSPSLGGQNSPLHF
v_gene: TRBV6-5; abundance: -; d_gene: -; j_gene: TRBJ1-4; CDR3nt: TGTGCCAGCAGTTACTCGCAGGGCACTCTTGAAAAACTGTTTTTT; CDR3aa: CASSYSQGTLEKLFF
v_gene: TRBV5-4; abundance: -; d_gene: -; j_gene: TRBJ1-4; CDR3nt: TGTGCCAGCAGCTTGAAGGGGGGAAGTGAAAAACTGTTTTTT; CDR3aa: CASSLKGGSEKLFF
v_gene: TRBV4-3; abundance: -; d_gene: TRBD1; j_gene: TRBJ2-5; CDR3nt: TGCGCCAGCAGCCGCCTGTGGGACAGGCCCGCGGAGACCCAGTACTTC; CDR3aa: CASSRLWDRPAETQYF
v_gene: TRBV18; abundance: -; d_gene: -; j_gene: TRBJ1-3; CDR3nt: TGTGCCAGCTCAGCCGACCAAGGAAACACCATATATTTT; CDR3aa: CASSADQGNTIYF
v_gene: TRBV7-2; abundance: -; d_gene: -; j_gene: TRBJ2-7; CDR3nt: TGTGCCAGCAGCTTATTCCACTACGAGCAGTACTTC; CDR3aa: CASSLFHYEQYF
v_gene: TRBV28; abundance: -; d_gene: -; j_gene: TRBJ2-7; CDR3nt: TGTGCCAGCAGTACCAGACAGTCCTACGAGCAGTACTTC; CDR3aa: CASSTRQSYEQYF
v_gene: TRBV15; abundance: -; d_gene: TRBD1; j_gene: TRBJ2-2; CDR3nt: TGTGCCACCAGCAGAGAAAAGGGGGACAGCTCGAACACCGGGGAGCTGTTTTTT; CDR3aa: CATSREKGDSSNTGELFF
v_gene: TRBV7-6; abundance: -; d_gene: -; j_gene: TRBJ2-7; CDR3nt: TGTGCCAGCAGCCGACAGGAGTCCTACGAGCAGTACTTC; CDR3aa: CASSRQESYEQYF
v_gene: TRBV6-1; abundance: -; d_gene: -; j_gene: TRBJ2-2; CDR3nt: TGTGCCAGCAGTGAGAACAGGGCCAACACCGGGGAGCTGTTTTTT; CDR3aa: CASSENRANTGELFF
v_gene: TRBV7-2; abundance: -; d_gene: -; j_gene: TRBJ1-1; CDR3nt: TGTGCCAGCAGCTTAGACCGCAGTCGATCCGGAGCTTTCTTT; CDR3aa: CASSLDRSRSGAFF
v_gene: TRBV4-2; abundance: -; d_gene: TRBD1; j_gene: TRBJ2-7; CDR3nt: TGTGCCAGCAGCCAAGATCAAGGGACAGGGGCTTACGAGCAGTACTTC; CDR3aa: CASSQDQGTGAYEQYF
v_gene: TRBV4-1; abundance: -; d_gene: TRBD1; j_gene: TRBJ2-7; CDR3nt: TGCGCCAGCAGCCAAGGACAGGGGGCGAGGAACGAGCAGTACTTC; CDR3aa: CASSQGQGARNEQYF
v_gene: TRBV18; abundance: -; d_gene: -; j_gene: TRBJ1-1; CDR3nt: TGTGCCAGCTCACCGACAGCTTCAGCCACTGAAGCTTTCTTT; CDR3aa: CASSPTASATEAFF
v_gene: TRBV4-2; abundance: -; d_gene: -; j_gene: TRBJ2-7; CDR3nt: TGTGCCAGCAGCCAAGGGGCTACCTACGAGCAGTACTTC; CDR3aa: CASSQGATYEQYF
v_gene: TRBV28; abundance: -; d_gene: -; j_gene: TRBJ1-2; CDR3nt: TGTGCCAGCAGTTTAGGACGGACCGGCCATGGCTACACCTTC; CDR3aa: CASSLGRTGHGYTF
v_gene: TRBV7-9; abundance: -; d_gene: -; j_gene: TRBJ1-3; CDR3nt: TGTGCCAGCAGCTTAGGAGGGCTCTCCTCTGGAAACACCATATATTTT; CDR3aa: CASSLGGLSSGNTIYF
v_gene: TRBV4-2; abundance: once; d_gene: -; j_gene: TRBJ2-3; CDR3nt: TGTGCCAGCAGCTACGGACCCAGCACAGATACGCAGTATTTT; CDR3aa: CASSYGPSTDTQYF
v_gene: TRBV5-8; abundance: few; d_gene: -; j_gene: TRBJ1-3; CDR3nt: TGTGCCAGCAGCTTTAGGGTGTTCGGAAACACCATATATTTT; CDR3aa: CASSFRVFGNTIYF
v_gene: TRBV7-2; abundance: -; d_gene: TRBD1; j_gene: TRBJ1-2; CDR3nt: TGTGCCAGCAGCTTCGGGACAGGGGCAGATGGCTACACCTTC; CDR3aa: CASSFGTGADGYTF
v_gene: TRBV7-9; abundance: -; d_gene: -; j_gene: TRBJ1-1; CDR3nt: TGTGCCAGCAGCCCCCCTATGAACACTGAAGCTTTCTTT; CDR3aa: CASSPPMNTEAFF
v_gene: TRBV18; abundance: few; d_gene: -; j_gene: TRBJ2-5; CDR3nt: TGTGCCAGCTCACTAACTTCGAGGCCCTACCAAGAGACCCAGTACTTC; CDR3aa: CASSLTSRPYQETQYF
v_gene: TRBV11-2; abundance: -; d_gene: -; j_gene: TRBJ1-1; CDR3nt: TGTGCCAGCAGCCCTAGCTTGGGGAACACTGAAGCTTTCTTT; CDR3aa: CASSPSLGNTEAFF
v_gene: TRBV6-1; abundance: -; d_gene: -; j_gene: TRBJ1-5; CDR3nt: TGTGCCAGCAGTTGGGGGGTTAGGGATCAGCCCCAGCATTTT; CDR3aa: CASSWGVRDQPQHF
v_gene: TRBV18; abundance: -; d_gene: TRBD1; j_gene: TRBJ1-4; CDR3nt: TGTGCCAGCTCACCCCCCACGACAGGGAATGAAAAACTGTTTTTT; CDR3aa: CASSPPTTGNEKLFF
v_gene: TRBV18; abundance: -; d_gene: -; j_gene: TRBJ2-1; CDR3nt: TGTGCCAGCGCACCAGACTTTGTCAATGAGCAGTTCTTC; CDR3aa: CASAPDFVNEQFF
v_gene: TRBV7-8; abundance: -; d_gene: -; j_gene: TRBJ2-3; CDR3nt: TGTGCCAGCAGCTTCTCCCCGGGATTCCCAGGCACGCAGTATTTT; CDR3aa: CASSFSPGFPGTQYF
v_gene: TRBV30; abundance: few; d_gene: -; j_gene: TRBJ1-1; CDR3nt: TGTGCCTGGCAAAGACACCTGAACACTGAAGCTTTCTTT; CDR3aa: CAWQRHLNTEAFF
v_gene: TRBV25-1; abundance: -; d_gene: TRBD1; j_gene: TRBJ1-4; CDR3nt: TGTGCCAGCAGTGAATGGACAGGGGAGAGAGATACTAATGAAAAACTGTTTTTT; CDR3aa: CASSEWTGERDTNEKLFF